The 13 T cell receptor beta chains given below trace back to one sample, sequenced in a study of cytomegalovirus exposure and HLA in healthy donors. PCR involved 60 Vbeta and 13 Jbeta primers. Clones were read by immunoSEQ multiplex PCR, and TCRdb kept only the in-frame ones, dropping some. Of more than 110,000 clones in the sample, about 82% are singletons; the top ten hold around 2%. Sequences were obtained from PBMCs. The receptors originated from a man aged 25-40 years in good health and CMV-seronegative.

This clone has at least ten counts. At one end the junction does not follow the germline gene, possibly because of a read error. J is TRBJ2-2 and V is TRBV7-7; D is possibly TRBD1 (6 bases). Germline V gene data show CDR1 as SSHAT and CDR2 as FNYEAQ (reference sequence). The length of the CDR3 is 14 residues. CDR3 region: CASSSRQDGGELFF. In DNA, the CDR3 is TGTGCTAGCAGCTCCCGACAGGACGGCGGGGAGCTGTTTTTT. Together with reference TRBV7-7 and TRBJ2-2, the CDR3 gives the full variable domain: GAGVSQSPRYKVTKRGQDVTLRCDPISSHATLYWYQQALGQGPEFLTYFNYEAQPDKSGLPSDRFSAERPEGSISTLTIQRTEQRDSAMYRCASSSRQDGGELFFGEGSRLTVL.

This chain uses TRBV19 with TRBJ2-3; perhaps TRBD2 as D (5 bases). The CDR3 contains 14 residues. Trimming removed 6 bases from V and 2 bases from J, with 12 bases in between. In germline, CDR1 is LNHDA, CDR2 SQIVND (reference sequence). In DNA, the CDR3 is TGTGCCAGTAGCCCAGCGACTAACACAGATACGCAGTATTTT. Encoded protein: CASSPATNTDTQYF.

This sequence joins TRBV5-6 and TRBJ2-2; no definite D call. V lost 6 bases and J lost 0, with 3 bases in between. Per germline, CDR1 SGHDT and CDR2 YYEEEE. The CDR3 contains 12 residues. Here the CDR3 reads CASIANTGELFF. The CDR3 DNA reads as TGTGCCAGCATCGCGAACACCGGGGAGCTGTTTTTT.

This sequence joins TRBV9 and TRBJ1-2; TRBD1 might be the D (6 bases). Germline V lookup: CDR1 SGDLS, CDR2 YYNGEE. Trimming stripped 2 bases from V and 0 bases from J, with 14 bases between. The CDR3 is made up of 16 amino acids. CDR3 DNA: TGTGCCAGCAGCGTTGGCGGGGGCCCATCTAACTATGGCTACACCTTC. Translating it yields CASSVGGGPSNYGYTF.

This chain connects TRBV5-1 to TRBJ2-7; 9 nucleotides match TRBD1. CDR3 length: 16 residues. V lost 6 bases and J lost 7; bases outside the gene matches: 17. Germline V gives CDR1 SGHRS, CDR2 YFSETQ. In DNA form, the CDR3 reads TGCGCCAGCACCGCACAGGGGACAGGGTTAGAGGTGGAGCAGTACTTC. Translated, it gives CASTAQGTGLEVEQYF. The whole variable domain, remainder taken from reference TRBV5-1 and TRBJ2-7, is KAGVTQTPRYLIKTRGQQVTLSCSPISGHRSVSWYQQTPGQGLQFLFEYFSETQRNKGNFPGRFSGRQFSNSRSEMNVSTLELGDSALYLCASTAQGTGLEVEQYFGPGTRLTVT.

This chain links TRBV18 with TRBJ1-1; possibly TRBD1 for D (6 bases). The CDR3 extends over 15 amino acids. Germline CDR1 reads KGHSH; CDR2 reads LQKENI. Trimming pared 3 bases from V and 1 base from J, leaving 12 bases between. The CDR3 DNA reads TGTGCCAGCTCACCGGGGGCCAACGCGAACACTGAAGCTTTCTTT. Encoded protein: CASSPGANANTEAFF.

The DNA of the CDR3 is TGTGCCAGCAGCGGGGGCGGACACAGCACAGATACGCAGTATTTT. The encoded protein is CASSGGGHSTDTQYF. The rearrangement uses TRBV5-4 and TRBJ2-3; perhaps TRBD1 as D (6 bases). The CDR3 consists of 15 residues. Trimming removed 4 bases at V and 0 bases at J, with 12 bases between. CDR1 and CDR2 from the germline V gene are SGHNT and YYREEE (reference sequence).

The rearrangement links TRBV27 to TRBJ1-1; weak D call: TRBD1 (6 bases). CDR3 length: 13 amino acids. Trimming removed 6 bases at V and 4 bases at J, with 12 bases between. The germline V gene has CDR1 MNHEY and CDR2 SMNVEV (reference sequence). Written as DNA, the CDR3 is TGTGCCAGCAGCTATACAGGGCGCACTGAAGCTTTCTTT. This codes for CASSYTGRTEAFF.

The genes are TRBV6-6 and TRBJ1-2; perhaps TRBD1 as D (5 bases). Trimming stripped 10 bases from V and 3 bases from J, with 21 bases between. This CDR3 contains 15 residues. The germline CDR1 and CDR2 sequences are MNHNY and SVGAGI (reference sequence). CDR3 sequence reads: CATLSPIRVDYGYTF. Written as DNA, the CDR3 is TGTGCCACCCTCAGCCCGATCAGGGTTGACTATGGCTACACCTTC.

The rearrangement joins TRBV7-6 to TRBJ2-2; 11 bases fit TRBD2. CDR3 size: 16 residues. Germline V gives CDR1 SGHVS, CDR2 FNYEAQ. V lost 6 bases to trimming and J lost 7 bases; unmatched junction nucleotides: 10. The CDR3, as DNA: TGTGCCAGCAGTTGGGATAGCGGGGGGGCCGTCGGGGAGCTGTTTTTT. Encoded protein: CASSWDSGGAVGELFF.

The gene calls are TRBV11-3 and TRBJ2-2, with TRBD1 identical over 9 bases. Germline V gives CDR1 SGHNT, CDR2 YENEEA. CDR3 length: 15 amino acids. J gave up 5 bases and V 5 bases, and 6 bases lay outside the gene matches. DNA of the CDR3: TGTGCCAGCAGCCTCGGGACAGGGAATACCGGGGAGCTGTTTTTT. This translates into CASSLGTGNTGELFF.

This clone has only a few counts. This chain connects TRBV19 to TRBJ2-7, with 11 bases that match TRBD1. Trimming took 4 bases from V and 6 from J; bases not matched to a gene: 11. CDR1 and CDR2 from the germline V gene are LNHDA and SQIVND (reference sequence). The CDR3 is 16 residues long. The CDR3 DNA reads TGTGCCAGTAGTAGCCGGAGGGACAGGGGGGTCCGCGAGCAGTACTTC. Translating gives CASSSRRDRGVREQYF.

The count of this clone is one. The chain uses TRBV28 and TRBJ1-3; D is unclear. Germline assignment: CDR1 MDHEN and CDR2 SYDVKM. This CDR3 region has 16 residues. V lost 3 bases and J 0 bases, leaving 12 bases between the germline ends. The CDR3 reads CASSFWRADSGNTIYF. The CDR3 DNA sequence: TGTGCCAGCAGTTTTTGGCGGGCCGACTCTGGAAACACCATATATTTT.